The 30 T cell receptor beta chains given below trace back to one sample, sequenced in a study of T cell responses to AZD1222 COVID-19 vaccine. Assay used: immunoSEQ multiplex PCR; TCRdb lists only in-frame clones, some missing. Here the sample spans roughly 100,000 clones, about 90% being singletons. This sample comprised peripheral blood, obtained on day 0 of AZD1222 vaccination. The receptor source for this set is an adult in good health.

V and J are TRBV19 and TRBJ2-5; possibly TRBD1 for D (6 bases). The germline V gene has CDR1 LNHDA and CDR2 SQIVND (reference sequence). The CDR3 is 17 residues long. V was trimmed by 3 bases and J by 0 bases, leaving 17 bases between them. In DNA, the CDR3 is TGTGCCAGTAGTATGGTTACAGGGCGGCCCAACCAAGAGACCCAGTACTTC. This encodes CASSMVTGRPNQETQYF.

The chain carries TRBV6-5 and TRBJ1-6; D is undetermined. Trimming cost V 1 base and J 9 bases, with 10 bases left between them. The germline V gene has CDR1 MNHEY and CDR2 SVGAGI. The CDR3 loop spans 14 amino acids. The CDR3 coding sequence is TGTGCCAGCAGTTACTTATCGCCTGGTTCACCCCTCCACTTT. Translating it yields CASSYLSPGSPLHF.

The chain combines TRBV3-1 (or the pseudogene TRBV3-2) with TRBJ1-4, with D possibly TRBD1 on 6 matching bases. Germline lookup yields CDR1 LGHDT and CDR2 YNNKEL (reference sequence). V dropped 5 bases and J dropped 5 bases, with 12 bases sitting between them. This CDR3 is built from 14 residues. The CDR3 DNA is TGTGCCAGCAGCAGAGGACAGCTGAATGAAAAACTGTTTTTT. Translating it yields CASSRGQLNEKLFF.

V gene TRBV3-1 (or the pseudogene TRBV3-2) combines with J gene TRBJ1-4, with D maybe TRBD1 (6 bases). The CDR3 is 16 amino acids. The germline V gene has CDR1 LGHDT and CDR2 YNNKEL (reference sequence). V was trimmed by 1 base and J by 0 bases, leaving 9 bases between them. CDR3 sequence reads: CASSQAGVTTNEKLFF. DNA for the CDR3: TGTGCCAGCAGCCAAGCAGGGGTAACAACTAATGAAAAACTGTTTTTT.

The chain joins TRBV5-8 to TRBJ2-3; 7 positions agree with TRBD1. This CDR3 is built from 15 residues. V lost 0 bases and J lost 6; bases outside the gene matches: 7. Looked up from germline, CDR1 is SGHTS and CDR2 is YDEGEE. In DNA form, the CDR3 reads TGTGCCAGCAGCTTGGAGGGTAGGGGGCAGGATACGCAGTATTTT. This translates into CASSLEGRGQDTQYF.

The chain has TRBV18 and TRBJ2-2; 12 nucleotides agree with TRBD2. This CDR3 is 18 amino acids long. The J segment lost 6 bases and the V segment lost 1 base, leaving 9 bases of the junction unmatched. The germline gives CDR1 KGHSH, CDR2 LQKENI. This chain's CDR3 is CASSPRLAGVSEAGELFF. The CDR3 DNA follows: TGTGCCAGCTCACCACGACTAGCGGGAGTAAGTGAAGCCGGGGAGCTGTTTTTT.

CDR3 bases: TGTGCCTGGAGTGCGGGTGATGAAAAACTGTTTTTT. Residues: CAWSAGDEKLFF. The chain uses TRBV30 and TRBJ1-4; D is uncertain. This CDR3 is built from 12 residues. Between the trimmed V and J ends, which lost 1 base and 6 bases, there was a span of 6 bases. Germline assignment: CDR1 GTSNPN and CDR2 SVGIG (reference sequence).

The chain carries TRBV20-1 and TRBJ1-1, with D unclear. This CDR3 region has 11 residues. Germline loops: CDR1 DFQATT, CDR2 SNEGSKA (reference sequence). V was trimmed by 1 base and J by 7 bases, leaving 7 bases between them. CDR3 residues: CSARADLEAFF. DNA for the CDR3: TGCAGTGCTAGAGCGGATCTTGAAGCTTTCTTT.

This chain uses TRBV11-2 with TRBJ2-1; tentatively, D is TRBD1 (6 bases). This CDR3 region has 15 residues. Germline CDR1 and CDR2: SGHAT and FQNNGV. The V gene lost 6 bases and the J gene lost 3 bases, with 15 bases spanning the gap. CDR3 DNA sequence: TGTGCCAGCAGTCCCAGGACAGTAAGCTACAATGAGCAGTTCTTC. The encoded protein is CASSPRTVSYNEQFF.

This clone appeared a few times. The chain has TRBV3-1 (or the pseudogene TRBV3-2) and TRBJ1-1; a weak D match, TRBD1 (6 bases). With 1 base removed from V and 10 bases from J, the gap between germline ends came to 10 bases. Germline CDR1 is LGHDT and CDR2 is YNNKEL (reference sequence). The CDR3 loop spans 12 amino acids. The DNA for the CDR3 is TGTGCCAGCAGCCAAGGTAGGGGGGTAGCTTTCTTT. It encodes CASSQGRGVAFF.

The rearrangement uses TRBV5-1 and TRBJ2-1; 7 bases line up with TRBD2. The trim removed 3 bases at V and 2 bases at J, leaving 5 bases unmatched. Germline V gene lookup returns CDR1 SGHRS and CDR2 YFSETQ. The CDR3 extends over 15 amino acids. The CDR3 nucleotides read TGCGCCAGCAGCTCCCCGGGAGGTACCTACAATGAGCAGTTCTTC. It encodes CASSSPGGTYNEQFF.

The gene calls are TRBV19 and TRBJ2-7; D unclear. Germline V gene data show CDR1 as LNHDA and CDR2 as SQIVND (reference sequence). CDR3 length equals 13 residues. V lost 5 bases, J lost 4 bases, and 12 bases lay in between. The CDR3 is CASSQAVAYEQYF. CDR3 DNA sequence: TGTGCCAGTAGTCAGGCGGTTGCTTACGAGCAGTACTTC.

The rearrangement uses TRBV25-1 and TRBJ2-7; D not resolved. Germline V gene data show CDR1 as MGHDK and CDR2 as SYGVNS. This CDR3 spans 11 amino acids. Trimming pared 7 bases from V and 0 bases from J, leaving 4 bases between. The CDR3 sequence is CASKSSYEQYF. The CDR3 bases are TGTGCCAGCAAGAGCTCCTACGAGCAGTACTTC.

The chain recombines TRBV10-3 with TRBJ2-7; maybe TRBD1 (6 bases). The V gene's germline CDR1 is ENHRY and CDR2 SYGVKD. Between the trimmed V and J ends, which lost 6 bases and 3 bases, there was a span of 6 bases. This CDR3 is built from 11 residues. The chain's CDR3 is CAIRDSYEQYF. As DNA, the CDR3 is TGTGCCATCAGGGACAGCTACGAGCAGTACTTC.

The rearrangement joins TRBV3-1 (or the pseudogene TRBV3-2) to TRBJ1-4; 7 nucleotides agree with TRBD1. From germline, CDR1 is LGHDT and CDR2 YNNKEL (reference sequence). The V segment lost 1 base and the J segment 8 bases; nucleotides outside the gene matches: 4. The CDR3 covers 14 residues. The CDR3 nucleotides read TGTGCCAGCAGCCAAGGGCAGGGGGGAGAAAAACTGTTTTTT. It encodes CASSQGQGGEKLFF.

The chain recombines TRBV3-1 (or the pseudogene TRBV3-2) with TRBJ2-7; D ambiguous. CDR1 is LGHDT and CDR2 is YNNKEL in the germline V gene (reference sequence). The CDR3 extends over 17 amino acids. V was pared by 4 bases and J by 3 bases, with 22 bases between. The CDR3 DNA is TGTGCCAGCAGCCTCAGCCCCGTTCTCTCCCAAAGCTACGAGCAGTACTTC. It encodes CASSLSPVLSQSYEQYF.

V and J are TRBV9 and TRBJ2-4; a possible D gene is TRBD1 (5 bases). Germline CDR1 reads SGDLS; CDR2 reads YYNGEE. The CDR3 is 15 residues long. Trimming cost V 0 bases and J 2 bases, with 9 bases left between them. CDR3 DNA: TGTGCCAGCAGCGTAGTAGGGGAAACCAAAAACATTCAGTACTTC. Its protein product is CASSVVGETKNIQYF.

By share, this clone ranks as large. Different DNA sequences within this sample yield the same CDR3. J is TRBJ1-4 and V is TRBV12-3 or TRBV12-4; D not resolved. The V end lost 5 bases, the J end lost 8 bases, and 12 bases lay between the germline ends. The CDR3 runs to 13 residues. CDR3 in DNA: TGTGCCAGCAGTCTGTATCGAGGGGAAAAACTGTTTTTT. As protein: CASSLYRGEKLFF.

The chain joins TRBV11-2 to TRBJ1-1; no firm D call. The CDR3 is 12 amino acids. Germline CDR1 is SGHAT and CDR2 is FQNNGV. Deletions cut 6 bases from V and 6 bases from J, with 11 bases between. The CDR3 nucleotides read TGTGCCAGCAGTAGACAAAGCGCTGAAGCTTTCTTT. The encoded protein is CASSRQSAEAFF.

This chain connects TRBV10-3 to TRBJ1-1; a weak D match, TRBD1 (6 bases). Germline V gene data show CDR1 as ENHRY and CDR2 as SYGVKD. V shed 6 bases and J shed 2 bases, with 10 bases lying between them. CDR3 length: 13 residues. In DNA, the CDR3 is TGTGCCATCAGGAGACAGGAAAACACTGAAGCTTTCTTT. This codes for CAIRRQENTEAFF.

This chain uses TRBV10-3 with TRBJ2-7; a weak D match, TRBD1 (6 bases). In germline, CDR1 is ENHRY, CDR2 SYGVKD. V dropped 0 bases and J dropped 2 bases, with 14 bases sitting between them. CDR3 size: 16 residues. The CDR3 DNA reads TGTGCCATCAGTGAGTCCGCTGGGGGCCTTCCCTACGAGCAGTACTTC. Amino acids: CAISESAGGLPYEQYF.

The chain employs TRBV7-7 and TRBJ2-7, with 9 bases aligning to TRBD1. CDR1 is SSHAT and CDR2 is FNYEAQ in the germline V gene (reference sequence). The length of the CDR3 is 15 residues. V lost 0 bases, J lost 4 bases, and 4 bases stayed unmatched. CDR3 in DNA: TGTGCCAGCAGCTTAGCCGGGACAGGGTCTTACGAGCAGTACTTC. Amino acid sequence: CASSLAGTGSYEQYF.

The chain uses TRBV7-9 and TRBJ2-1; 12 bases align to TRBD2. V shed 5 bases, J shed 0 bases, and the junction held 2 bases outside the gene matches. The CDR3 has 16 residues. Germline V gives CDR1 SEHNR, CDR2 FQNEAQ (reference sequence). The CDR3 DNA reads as TGTGCCAGCAGCCCGACTAGCGGGAGCTCCTACAATGAGCAGTTCTTC. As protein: CASSPTSGSSYNEQFF.

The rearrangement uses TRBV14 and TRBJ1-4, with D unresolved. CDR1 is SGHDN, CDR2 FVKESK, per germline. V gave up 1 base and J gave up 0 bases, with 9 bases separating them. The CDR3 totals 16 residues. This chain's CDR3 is CASSQGHISTNEKLFF. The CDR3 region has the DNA TGTGCCAGCAGCCAAGGCCACATCTCAACTAATGAAAAACTGTTTTTT. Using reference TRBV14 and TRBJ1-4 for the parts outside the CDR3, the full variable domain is EAGVTQFPSHSVIEKGQTVTLRCDPISGHDNLYWYRRVMGKEIKFLLHFVKESKQDESGMPNNRFLAERTGGTYSTLKVQPAELEDSGVYFCASSQGHISTNEKLFFGSGTQLSVL.

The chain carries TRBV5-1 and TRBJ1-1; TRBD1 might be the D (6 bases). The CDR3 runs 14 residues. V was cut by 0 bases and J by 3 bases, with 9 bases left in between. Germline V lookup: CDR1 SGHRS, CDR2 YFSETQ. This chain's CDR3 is CASSLAGQYTEAFF. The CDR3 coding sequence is TGCGCCAGCAGCTTGGCCGGACAGTACACTGAAGCTTTCTTT. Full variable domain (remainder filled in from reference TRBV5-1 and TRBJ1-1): KAGVTQTPRYLIKTRGQQVTLSCSPISGHRSVSWYQQTPGQGLQFLFEYFSETQRNKGNFPGRFSGRQFSNSRSEMNVSTLELGDSALYLCASSLAGQYTEAFFGQGTRLTVV.

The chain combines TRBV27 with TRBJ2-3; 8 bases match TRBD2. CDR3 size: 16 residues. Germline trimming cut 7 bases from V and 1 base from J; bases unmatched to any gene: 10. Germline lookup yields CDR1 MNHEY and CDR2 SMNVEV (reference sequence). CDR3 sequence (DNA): TGTGCCAGCAACGATAGCGGGATAAAGGGCACAGATACGCAGTATTTT. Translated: CASNDSGIKGTDTQYF.

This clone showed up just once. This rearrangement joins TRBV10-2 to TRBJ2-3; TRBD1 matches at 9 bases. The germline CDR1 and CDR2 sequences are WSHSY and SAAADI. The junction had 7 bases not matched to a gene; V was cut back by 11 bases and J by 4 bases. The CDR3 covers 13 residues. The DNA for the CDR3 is TGCGCCGCCAGCAGGGACAGGGCAGATACGCAGTATTTT. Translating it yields CAASRDRADTQYF.

CDR3 coding DNA: TGTGCCAGCAGCTTACCCGGTGAGGGTTGGGAAAAACTGTTTTTT. Its protein product is CASSLPGEGWEKLFF. The genes are TRBV7-2 and TRBJ1-4; no reliable D call. V lost 2 bases and J 8 bases, leaving 15 bases between the germline ends. The CDR3 contains 15 residues. The germline CDR1 and CDR2 sequences are SGHTA and FQGNSA.

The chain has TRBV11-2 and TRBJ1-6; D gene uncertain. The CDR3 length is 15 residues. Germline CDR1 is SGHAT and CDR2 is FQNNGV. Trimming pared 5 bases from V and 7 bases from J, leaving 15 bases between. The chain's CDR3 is CASSRGGRGNSPLHF. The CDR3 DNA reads TGTGCCAGCAGCCGCGGAGGACGGGGAAATTCACCCCTCCACTTT.

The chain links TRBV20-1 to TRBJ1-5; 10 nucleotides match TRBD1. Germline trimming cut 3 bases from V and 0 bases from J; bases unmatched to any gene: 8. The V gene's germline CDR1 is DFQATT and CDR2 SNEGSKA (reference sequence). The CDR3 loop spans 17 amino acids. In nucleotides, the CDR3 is TGCAGTGCTAGTCGGGGGACAGGGGCATATAGCAATCAGCCCCAGCATTTT. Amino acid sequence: CSASRGTGAYSNQPQHF.